These 26 T cell receptor beta chains came from one sample sequenced in a study of Ad26.COV2.S vaccination and SARS-CoV-2 variants. The treatment was: 15 to 20 received Ad26.COV2.S at low or high dose, single or two shots; about 5 received placebo; per-sample allocation not given. Day 63 after the first vaccine or placebo injection was the time point for sampling. Only in-frame clones appear in the TCRdb table, and some are missing; sequencing was by immunoSEQ multiplex PCR. The table records 440,000 or so clones, approximately 92% of them present only once. The sequencing here drew on peripheral blood, taken in a trial of Ad26.COV2.S vaccine versus placebo. The receptor source for this set is a person aged 18-65 years who received the Ad26.COV2.S COVID-19 vaccine or a placebo.

This chain connects TRBV14 to TRBJ2-2, with 9 bases fitting TRBD2. The CDR3 has 17 amino acids. From germline, CDR1 is SGHDN and CDR2 FVKESK. V shed 0 bases, J shed 7 bases, and the junction held 9 bases outside the gene matches. CDR3 DNA sequence: TGTGCCAGCAGCCAAGATAGCCTAGCGGGGTTCAACGGGGAGCTGTTTTTT. Amino acids: CASSQDSLAGFNGELFF.

The V call is TRBV10-1, the J call TRBJ2-2; possibly TRBD1 for D (6 bases). V was trimmed by 6 bases and J by 0 bases, leaving 11 bases between them. The CDR3 totals 15 residues. Germline V gives CDR1 WNHNN, CDR2 SYGVQD (reference sequence). This CDR3 is CASSPQGPNTGELFF. CDR3 DNA sequence: TGCGCCAGCAGCCCACAGGGCCCGAACACCGGGGAGCTGTTTTTT.

This chain links TRBV27 with TRBJ1-5; maybe TRBD1 (5 bases). CDR3 length: 15 residues. The ends were cut back, 4 bases at V and 7 bases at J, with 17 bases in the middle. Germline CDR1 and CDR2: MNHEY and SMNVEV (reference sequence). CDR3 in amino acids: CASSSSTGARQPQHF. DNA for the CDR3: TGTGCCAGCAGTTCCTCCACTGGGGCGAGGCAGCCCCAGCATTTT.

The chain carries TRBV7-2 and TRBJ2-5, with TRBD2 matching over 9 bases. Germline lookup yields CDR1 SGHTA and CDR2 FQGNSA. The CDR3 runs 16 residues. V shed 5 bases and J 2 bases; nucleotides not matched to a gene: 9. CDR3 residues: CASSHGPSGGQETQYF. In DNA, the CDR3 is TGTGCCAGCAGCCATGGGCCCAGCGGGGGGCAAGAGACCCAGTACTTC.

The rearrangement joins TRBV4-3 to TRBJ1-2; D may be TRBD1 (5 bases). The CDR3 contains 19 residues. The germline gives CDR1 LGHNA, CDR2 YSLEER. The ends were cut back, 0 bases at V and 4 bases at J, with 24 bases in the middle. CDR3 loop: CASSQDAVVADSFGYGYTF. The CDR3 bases are TGCGCCAGCAGCCAAGATGCGGTTGTGGCCGACAGTTTCGGCTATGGCTACACCTTC.

The V and J genes are TRBV13 and TRBJ2-5, with TRBD2 as a possible D gene (6 bases). The V end was cut by 0 bases, the J end by 1 base, with 12 bases between. CDR3 length: 16 residues. Germline loops: CDR1 PRHDT, CDR2 FYEKMQ (reference sequence). Here the CDR3 reads CASSLGELGGQETQYF. The CDR3 DNA reads TGTGCCAGCAGCTTAGGCGAACTGGGAGGCCAAGAGACCCAGTACTTC.

Concerning this clone: Other DNA sequences of this sample code for an identical CDR3. The genes are TRBV28 and TRBJ1-6, with D tentatively TRBD1 (6 bases). The length of the CDR3 is 14 residues. Germline V CDR1 and CDR2: MDHEN, SYDVKM. With 10 bases removed from V and 7 bases from J, the gap between germline ends came to 17 bases. The CDR3 DNA reads as TGTGCCATCAGCGGGGGAAGGGGGAATTCACCCCTCCACTTT. Amino acid sequence: CAISGGRGNSPLHF.

This chain connects TRBV7-9 to TRBJ1-2; D is unresolved. Germline V gene data show CDR1 as SEHNR and CDR2 as FQNEAQ (reference sequence). The CDR3 consists of 16 residues. The V and J ends lost 5 bases and 3 bases respectively, with 19 bases between them. In DNA form, the CDR3 reads TGTGCCAGCAGCCACCTATATCAGAACATACACTATGGCTACACCTTC. It codes for CASSHLYQNIHYGYTF.

The CDR3 DNA follows: TGCGCCAGCAGCCAAGGTAACAGACAAGAGACCCAGTACTTC. The encoded protein is CASSQGNRQETQYF. This chain uses TRBV4-3 with TRBJ2-5; D unclear. This CDR3 is 14 amino acids long. Germline values: CDR1 LGHNA, CDR2 YSLEER. V was trimmed by 1 base and J by 2 bases, leaving 8 bases between them.

The CDR3 nucleotides are TGTGCCAGCAGCGTAGGTAAGGGAGGTCAGCCCCAGCATTTT. It codes for CASSVGKGGQPQHF. This sequence joins TRBV9 and TRBJ1-5; D uncertain. CDR3 length: 14 amino acids. The germline CDR1 and CDR2 sequences are SGDLS and YYNGEE. V was cut by 0 bases and J by 6 bases, with 10 bases left in between.

This chain links TRBV3-1 (or the pseudogene TRBV3-2) with TRBJ2-1, with TRBD2 matching over 11 bases. CDR1 is LGHDT, CDR2 YNNKEL, per germline (reference sequence). The CDR3 extends over 15 amino acids. V dropped 9 bases and J dropped 10; count of bases not matched to a gene: 14. The CDR3 DNA reads as TGTGCCAGTGCGGGGACTAGCGGAAATATGGGAGAGCAGTTCTTC. Translation: CASAGTSGNMGEQFF.

The chain links TRBV7-8 to TRBJ1-5, with D hard to call. CDR3 length: 13 residues. The V end lost 4 bases, the J end lost 4 bases, and 8 bases lay between the germline ends. CDR1 and CDR2 from the germline V gene are SGHVS and FQNEAQ. CDR3 protein: CASSSGLNQPQHF. The CDR3 DNA is TGTGCCAGCAGCTCGGGTCTTAATCAGCCCCAGCATTTT. The full variable domain, completed using reference TRBV7-8 and TRBJ1-5, is GAGVSQSPRYKVAKRGQDVALRCDPISGHVSLFWYQQALGQGPEFLTYFQNEAQLDKSGLPSDRFFAERPEGSVSTLKIQRTQQEDSAVYLCASSSGLNQPQHFGDGTRLSIL.

CDR3 nucleotide sequence: TGTGCCAGCAGCTTACCTAGCGGGGGGGCCTCCTACAATGAGCAGTTCTTC. Protein sequence: CASSLPSGGASYNEQFF. The chain couples TRBV5-6 to TRBJ2-1; 12 bases agree with TRBD2. The trim removed 2 bases at V and 0 bases at J, leaving 3 bases unmatched. The CDR3 covers 17 residues. Germline V CDR1 and CDR2: SGHDT, YYEEEE.

The J gene is TRBJ2-1, the V gene TRBV29-1; D might be TRBD1 or TRBD2, each matching 6 bases. The germline V gene encodes CDR1 SQVTM and CDR2 ANQGSEA. The CDR3 length is 15 residues. The V and J ends lost 4 bases and 1 base respectively, with 14 bases between them. The CDR3 sequence is CSVGLGGRSYNEQFF. DNA of the CDR3: TGCAGCGTTGGTCTGGGGGGCAGGTCCTACAATGAGCAGTTCTTC.

V is TRBV19 and J is TRBJ2-1, with D perhaps TRBD1 (6 bases). This CDR3 is 15 amino acids long. Germline V gene data show CDR1 as LNHDA and CDR2 as SQIVND (reference sequence). The V and J ends lost 6 bases and 0 bases respectively, with 12 bases between them. CDR3 bases: TGTGCCAGTAGCAGCGGACAGAGCTCCTACAATGAGCAGTTCTTC. It encodes CASSSGQSSYNEQFF.

V is TRBV2 and J is TRBJ2-7; D gene uncertain. The CDR3 consists of 12 residues. Trimming removed 6 bases at V and 3 bases at J, with 9 bases between. Germline V gene data show CDR1 as SNHLY and CDR2 as FYNNEI. CDR3 protein: CASRWGFYEQYF. CDR3 DNA: TGTGCCAGCAGGTGGGGTTTCTACGAGCAGTACTTC.

This clone was seen more than once but under ten times. Other DNA sequences in the same sample also yield this CDR3. This chain connects TRBV18 to TRBJ2-7; 9 bases agree with TRBD1. Germline trimming cut 3 bases from V and 3 bases from J; bases unmatched to any gene: 3. The CDR3 loop spans 14 amino acids. Germline-derived CDR1 and CDR2 are KGHSH and LQKENI. The CDR3 protein is CASSPRDRVYEQYF. DNA of the CDR3: TGTGCCAGCTCACCGAGGGACAGGGTCTACGAGCAGTACTTC. The full variable domain, rest sourced from reference TRBV18 and TRBJ2-7, is NAGVMQNPRHLVRRRGQEARLRCSPMKGHSHVYWYRQLPEEGLKFMVYLQKENIIDESGMPKERFSAEFPKEGPSILRIQQVVRGDSAAYFCASSPRDRVYEQYFGPGTRLTVT.

The V gene is TRBV27, the J gene TRBJ1-5, with D unresolved. The CDR3 covers 15 residues. V gave up 0 bases and J gave up 0 bases, with 6 bases separating them. Germline CDR1 is MNHEY and CDR2 is SMNVEV (reference sequence). The CDR3 here is CASSLSIYSNQPQHF. For the CDR3, the DNA is TGTGCCAGCAGTTTATCCATTTATAGCAATCAGCCCCAGCATTTT.

This chain links TRBV6-2 or TRBV6-3 with TRBJ2-7, with 9 nucleotides matching TRBD1. The CDR3 covers 15 residues. V trimming: 2 bases; J trimming: 3 bases; junction bases outside the gene matches: 5. Germline CDR1 is MNHEY and CDR2 is SVGEGT. In DNA, the CDR3 is TGTGCCAGCAGTTACGGCGGGACAGGGTTCTACGAGCAGTACTTC. It encodes CASSYGGTGFYEQYF.

This sequence joins TRBV11-2 and TRBJ2-5; tentatively, D is TRBD2 (6 bases). V was pared by 1 base and J by 5 bases, with 11 bases between. This CDR3 spans 14 amino acids. In germline, CDR1 is SGHAT, CDR2 FQNNGV. The CDR3 DNA follows: TGTGCCAGCAGCTTAGGGGGGGATCGGGAGACCCAGTACTTC. Encoded protein: CASSLGGDRETQYF.

The gene calls are TRBV4-1 and TRBJ2-7, with a tentative D call TRBD2 (5 bases). The length of the CDR3 is 16 residues. The V gene's germline CDR1 is MGHRA and CDR2 YSYEKL. Trimming removed 4 bases from V and 7 bases from J, with 23 bases in between. The CDR3 sequence is CASSPPGKGRFGEQYF. As DNA, the CDR3 is TGCGCCAGCAGCCCCCCGGGAAAGGGAAGATTTGGAGAGCAGTACTTC.

The chain joins TRBV11-2 to TRBJ1-2; 10 positions match TRBD1. J was trimmed by 8 bases and V by 1 base; bases with no gene match: 4. This CDR3 is 14 amino acids long. CDR1 is SGHAT and CDR2 is FQNNGV in the germline V gene. CDR3 sequence reads: CASSLVRDRGGYTF. CDR3 bases: TGTGCCAGCAGCTTAGTCCGGGACAGGGGAGGCTACACCTTC.

CDR3 in amino acids: CASSFKGSSYNSPLHF. Here the CDR3 DNA reads TGTGCCAGCAGCTTTAAGGGGAGCTCCTATAATTCACCCCTCCACTTT. V and J are TRBV7-2 and TRBJ1-6; tentatively, D is TRBD1 (5 bases). The V gene lost 3 bases and the J gene lost 0 bases, with 9 bases spanning the gap. The CDR3 extends over 16 amino acids. Per the germline V gene, CDR1 is SGHTA and CDR2 is FQGNSA.

This chain links TRBV4-3 with TRBJ2-7; 7 bases match TRBD2. The CDR3 contains 15 residues. Germline values: CDR1 LGHNA, CDR2 YSLEER. V trimming: 0 bases; J trimming: 0 bases; junction bases outside the gene matches: 2. Written as DNA, the CDR3 is TGCGCCAGCAGCCAAGATGGCGGGGGCTCCTACGAGCAGTACTTC. Translating gives CASSQDGGGSYEQYF.

V and J are TRBV3-1 (or the pseudogene TRBV3-2) and TRBJ2-7; the D is unclear. CDR1 and CDR2 from the germline V gene are LGHDT and YNNKEL (reference sequence). Trimming took 1 base from V and 10 from J, leaving 8 bases between them. CDR3 size: 11 residues. Written as DNA, the CDR3 is TGTGCCAGCAGCCAAGCCGACTTCCAGTACTTC. Translation gives CASSQADFQYF.

This chain links TRBV3-1 (or the pseudogene TRBV3-2) with TRBJ2-1; 10 nucleotides match TRBD2. CDR3 length equals 17 residues. V was pared by 1 base and J by 2 bases, with 5 bases of the junction left unmatched. Germline CDR1 is LGHDT and CDR2 is YNNKEL (reference sequence). CDR3 protein: CASSQGNLAGAYNEQFF. The CDR3, as DNA: TGTGCCAGCAGCCAAGGAAACCTAGCGGGGGCCTACAATGAGCAGTTCTTC.